The source of this T cell receptor (beta chain) is a study of technical replicates of blood from a handful of donors. V was shortened by 0 bases and J by 0 bases, with 9 bases between the two germline ends. This CDR3 region has 16 residues. Germline V CDR1 and CDR2: SGHRS, YFSETQ. Measured with immunoSEQ multiplex PCR; TCRdb has only the in-frame clones, and not every one. The table lists tens of thousands of clones, around 93% of them singletons. The clonotype originates from a human donor in good health. Sequences were obtained from T cells isolated from PBMCs. This chain uses TRBV5-1 with TRBJ2-2; possible D gene TRBD2, 6 bases. CDR3 sequence: CASSLASGSNTGELFF. In DNA form, the CDR3 reads TGCGCCAGCAGCTTGGCCAGCGGGTCGAACACCGGGGAGCTGTTTTTT.